Listed below are T cell receptor beta chains from one sample, sequenced in a study of blood T cell repertoires in COVID-19. Profiled with immunoSEQ multiplex PCR; TCRdb holds only in-frame clones, not every one. The table shows about 300,000 clones, with around 86% occurring only once. Material: peripheral blood. The source of these receptors is a woman aged 50 to 65 with acute or convalescent COVID-19. Both conserved end residues are part of each CDR3. The order of the fields is CDR3 protein, clone size, V gene, J gene. Size is omitted from some rows. Given values are once, few, many or a class for expanded clones.

CDR3aa: CASSAQRESGAFF; abundance: -; v_gene: TRBV5-1; j_gene: TRBJ1-1
CDR3aa: CASSLELANYEQYF; abundance: -; v_gene: TRBV7-8; j_gene: TRBJ2-7
CDR3aa: CASSSGGAGGNTIYF; abundance: -; v_gene: TRBV2; j_gene: TRBJ1-3
CDR3aa: CASSYTRNQPQHF; abundance: -; v_gene: TRBV12-3/TRBV12-4; j_gene: TRBJ1-5
CDR3aa: CASTWTSGTDTQYF; abundance: -; v_gene: TRBV3-1/TRBV3-2; j_gene: TRBJ2-3
CDR3aa: CASSLGAGLNSNQPQHF; abundance: -; v_gene: TRBV28; j_gene: TRBJ1-5
CDR3aa: CASSLGGAVRGGELFF; abundance: -; v_gene: TRBV7-2; j_gene: TRBJ2-2
CDR3aa: CASNGAGAYEQYF; abundance: -; v_gene: TRBV19; j_gene: TRBJ2-7
CDR3aa: CASSLAGQFEAFF; abundance: -; v_gene: TRBV11-2; j_gene: TRBJ1-1
CDR3aa: CASSWDRGTYGYTF; abundance: -; v_gene: TRBV6-5; j_gene: TRBJ1-2
CDR3aa: CASSLGQGLYNEQFF; abundance: -; v_gene: TRBV7-2; j_gene: TRBJ2-1
CDR3aa: CASSPRQGIDYNEQFF; abundance: -; v_gene: TRBV18; j_gene: TRBJ2-1
CDR3aa: CASKAGGTDTQYF; abundance: -; v_gene: TRBV2; j_gene: TRBJ2-3
CDR3aa: CASLLAGQETQYF; abundance: -; v_gene: TRBV2; j_gene: TRBJ2-5
CDR3aa: CASSLSGGRYQETQYF; abundance: once; v_gene: TRBV5-1; j_gene: TRBJ2-5
CDR3aa: CASSLGSGSYEQYF; abundance: -; v_gene: TRBV11-2; j_gene: TRBJ2-7
CDR3aa: CSVGRPPQRDNEQFF; abundance: -; v_gene: TRBV29-1; j_gene: TRBJ2-1
CDR3aa: CASSRDRSSYEQYF; abundance: -; v_gene: TRBV18; j_gene: TRBJ2-7
CDR3aa: CASSKHPAGGYSPLHF; abundance: -; v_gene: TRBV21-1; j_gene: TRBJ1-6
CDR3aa: CASSEGEGWDGYTF; abundance: -; v_gene: TRBV9; j_gene: TRBJ1-2
CDR3aa: CASSAHKLMGQNTEAFF; abundance: -; v_gene: TRBV9; j_gene: TRBJ1-1
CDR3aa: CASSLIGTGLSEQYF; abundance: -; v_gene: TRBV7-3; j_gene: TRBJ2-7